The following is a T cell receptor (beta chain) sequence with its context. The antigen remains unidentified. The CDR3 has 16 residues. Germline V gene lookup returns CDR1 MNHEY and CDR2 SVGAGI. Trimming at V came to 3 bases and at J to 1 base, leaving 6 bases not matched to a gene. Original handling: ImmunoSEQ yielded junction-only sequences lacking quality scores, so filtering differed. Clones were sequenced by immunoSEQ multiplex PCR, and TCRdb holds only the in-frame ones, with some missing. V, J and clone size reflect that table, while D and trimming were determined from the DNA. The top ten hold 0.36% of the sample, which has about 2.4 million clones, roughly 93% seen once. The data originate from a study of shared clonotypes between healthy human individuals. Broader study findings: A small donor pool kept down the genetic and exposure-history diversity that was represented.

V is TRBV6-5 and J is TRBJ2-1; 7 bases are shared with TRBD2. The sequencing input was naive CD4+ T cells from PBMCs. Subset: CD45RA+ positively selected. This sequence originates from a man aged 18 to 29 in good health. Some clones in this sample may be carry-over from other donors' samples. CDR3 region: CASSYHLAASYNEQFF. DNA of the CDR3: TGTGCCAGCAGTTATCACCTAGCGGCATCCTACAATGAGCAGTTCTTC.